The 29 T cell receptor beta chains listed next were all sequenced from one sample in a study of shared clonotypes between healthy human individuals. TCRdb's copy holds only in-frame clones and misses some; the assay was immunoSEQ multiplex PCR. This table has around 600,000 clones, about 96% appearing once. Sample: naive CD4+ T cells sorted from blood. Subset meaning: CD45RA+ positively selected. The receptors here all came from a woman aged 30 to 39 in good health.

The chain joins TRBV5-1 to TRBJ1-5, with TRBD1 matching over 7 bases. This CDR3 spans 14 amino acids. Looked up from germline, CDR1 is SGHRS and CDR2 is YFSETQ. After removal of 4 bases from V and 6 bases from J, the junction contained 7 bases not matched to a gene. The CDR3 nucleotides read TGCGCCAGCAGCCCGGAGGGGGCAAGTCAGCCCCAGCATTTT. It codes for CASSPEGASQPQHF.

The V call is TRBV9, the J call TRBJ2-1, with no clear D. Germline lookup yields CDR1 SGDLS and CDR2 YYNGEE. The CDR3 length is 13 residues. The V gene lost 1 base and the J gene lost 10 bases, with 12 bases spanning the gap. CDR3 amino acids: CASSVYRVGEQFF. In DNA, the CDR3 is TGTGCCAGCAGCGTATACCGTGTAGGGGAGCAGTTCTTC.

This clone appeared once. The chain employs TRBV13 and TRBJ2-5, with TRBD1 as a possible D gene (6 bases). The end of the DNA fits TRBJ2-7 better, so the J call may be wrong. Germline CDR1 and CDR2: PRHDT and FYEKMQ (reference sequence). The CDR3 totals 14 residues. CDR3 region: CASSRGQPTYEQYF. The CDR3 DNA is TGTGCCAGCAGCCGCGGACAGCCTACCTACGAGCAGTACTTC.

V and J are TRBV5-4 and TRBJ2-7; D not resolved. Deletions cut 0 bases from V and 5 bases from J, with 9 bases between. The CDR3 is 13 residues long. Germline V CDR1 and CDR2: SGHNT, YYREEE (reference sequence). The CDR3 bases are TGTGCCAGCAGCTTGGGAGCGAGAGACGAGCAGTACTTC. This encodes CASSLGARDEQYF. The whole variable domain, filled in from reference TRBV5-4 and TRBJ2-7, reads ETGVTQSPTHLIKTRGQQVTLRCSSQSGHNTVSWYQQALGQGPQFIFQYYREEENGRGNFPPRFSGLQFPNYSSELNVNALELDDSALYLCASSLGARDEQYFGPGTRLTVT.

The rearrangement uses TRBV6-5 and TRBJ2-5; D call uncertain. Germline V gives CDR1 MNHEY, CDR2 SVGAGI. V shed 0 bases and J shed 5 bases, with 10 bases lying between them. This CDR3 is built from 14 residues. CDR3 sequence: CASSYSPVRETQYF. The CDR3, as DNA: TGTGCCAGCAGTTACTCGCCCGTGAGGGAGACCCAGTACTTC.

The chain combines TRBV11-2 with TRBJ2-2; D possibly uses TRBD1 or TRBD2 (6 bases each). The CDR3 is 17 residues long. Trimming took off 5 bases at V and 9 bases at J, with 25 bases between the two ends. CDR1 SGHAT and CDR2 FQNNGV come from the germline V gene. CDR3 loop: CASSPRPLALGARELFF. CDR3 coding DNA: TGTGCCAGCAGCCCGCGCCCCCTAGCGTTGGGGGCCCGGGAGCTGTTTTTT.

The chain recombines TRBV4-2 with TRBJ2-7; D is perhaps TRBD1 or TRBD2 (5 bases each). Germline-derived CDR1 and CDR2 are LGHNA and YNFKEQ. Trimming stripped 1 base from V and 4 bases from J, with 17 bases between. There are 16 residues in the CDR3. CDR3 sequence (DNA): TGTGCCAGCAGCCAAGCCCTCGGGGCTACCGGTTACGAGCAGTACTTC. It specifies CASSQALGATGYEQYF.

The chain carries TRBV19 and TRBJ1-2, with D unresolved. Germline CDR1 is LNHDA and CDR2 is SQIVND (reference sequence). The V and J ends lost 3 bases and 8 bases respectively, with 19 bases between them. The CDR3 is 15 residues long. The CDR3 sequence: CASSIGRTTPEGYTF. CDR3 DNA sequence: TGTGCCAGTAGTATCGGTAGGACCACCCCGGAGGGCTACACCTTC.

The chain combines TRBV9 with TRBJ2-1; TRBD2 matches 13 bases. In germline, CDR1 is SGDLS, CDR2 YYNGEE. After removal of 3 bases from V and 0 bases from J, the junction contained 6 bases not matched to a gene. The CDR3 extends over 18 amino acids. CDR3 amino acids: CASSERTSGRHSYNEQFF. DNA of the CDR3: TGTGCCAGCAGCGAGCGGACTAGCGGGAGACACTCCTACAATGAGCAGTTCTTC.

The chain couples TRBV7-9 to TRBJ2-5; 11 bases fit TRBD2. The CDR3 spans 16 residues. The germline gives CDR1 SEHNR, CDR2 FQNEAQ (reference sequence). The trim removed 5 bases at V and 7 bases at J, leaving 12 bases unmatched. The CDR3 here is CASSKPGTSGTGTQYF. CDR3 DNA: TGTGCCAGCAGCAAACCTGGGACTAGCGGTACTGGGACCCAGTACTTC.

The J gene is TRBJ2-7, the V gene TRBV28, with D possibly TRBD1 on 5 matching bases. Germline loops: CDR1 MDHEN, CDR2 SYDVKM. Trimming took off 1 base at V and 9 bases at J, with 10 bases between the two ends. The CDR3 covers 12 residues. CDR3 sequence: CASSLSGMGQYF. DNA of the CDR3: TGTGCCAGCAGTTTATCAGGGATGGGGCAGTACTTC.

The chain uses TRBV27 and TRBJ2-1; D is ambiguous. Germline CDR1 and CDR2: MNHEY and SMNVEV (reference sequence). CDR3 length: 15 residues. With 1 base removed from V and 5 bases from J, the gap between germline ends came to 12 bases. The CDR3 coding sequence is TGTGCCAGCAGTTTATGGCGTCCGGCCAACAATGAGCAGTTCTTC. Encoded protein: CASSLWRPANNEQFF.

This rearrangement joins TRBV7-9 to TRBJ2-2; 7 nucleotides line up with TRBD1. The ends lost 5 bases at V and 0 bases at J; junction bases unmatched: 6. The length of the CDR3 is 16 residues. CDR1 and CDR2 (germline): SEHNR, FQNEAQ (reference sequence). DNA of the CDR3: TGTGCCAGCAGCCGACAGGGACGACCGAACACCGGGGAGCTGTTTTTT. Protein product: CASSRQGRPNTGELFF.

This clone was counted a single time. V usage is TRBV2 and J usage is TRBJ2-5, with 7 positions matching TRBD2. The end of the DNA is better explained by TRBJ2-7, so the J call may be wrong. The CDR3 is 13 residues long. Germline V gene sequence: CDR1 SNHLY, CDR2 FYNNEI. The CDR3 sequence is CASHGRSPYEQYF. The CDR3 DNA is TGTGCCAGCCACGGGAGGTCCCCCTACGAGCAGTACTTC.

V usage is TRBV27 and J usage is TRBJ2-5; no clear D. The V gene lost 1 base and the J gene lost 2 bases, with 20 bases spanning the gap. Germline assignment: CDR1 MNHEY and CDR2 SMNVEV (reference sequence). The CDR3 is made up of 18 amino acids. The CDR3 coding sequence is TGTGCCAGCAGTTTATTCCCTACAACGTCCGTCCGTCAAGAGACCCAGTACTTC. It encodes CASSLFPTTSVRQETQYF.

This clone has a single count. The chain carries TRBV19 and TRBJ2-7; TRBD1 is a possible D gene (5 bases). Germline assignment: CDR1 LNHDA and CDR2 SQIVND (reference sequence). The CDR3 length is 14 residues. V lost 2 bases, J lost 2 bases, and 10 bases lay in between. CDR3 in amino acids: CASSIRGSPYEQYF. As DNA, the CDR3 is TGTGCCAGTAGTATAAGGGGCAGTCCCTACGAGCAGTACTTC.

V and J are TRBV21-1 and TRBJ2-1. TRBV21-1 constitutes a pseudogene. This CDR3 is built from 11 residues. The CDR3 reads CASTSNNEQFF. DNA of the CDR3: TGTGCCAGCACCAGCAACAATGAGCAGTTCTTC.

The V and J genes are TRBV9 and TRBJ2-1; TRBD2 matches at 9 bases. Germline-derived CDR1 and CDR2 are SGDLS and YYNGEE. V dropped 4 bases and J dropped 0; count of bases not matched to a gene: 14. The CDR3 consists of 19 residues. This CDR3 is CASSPTGTSLFSSYNEQFF. CDR3 nucleotide sequence: TGTGCCAGCAGCCCCACCGGGACTAGCCTTTTTAGCTCCTACAATGAGCAGTTCTTC.

The chain recombines TRBV27 with TRBJ1-1; D is unclear. Trimming stripped 6 bases from V and 1 base from J, with 9 bases between. CDR3 length: 13 residues. CDR1 is MNHEY and CDR2 is SMNVEV in the germline V gene (reference sequence). CDR3 coding DNA: TGTGCCAGCAGAAGACACCAGAACACTGAAGCTTTCTTT. Residues: CASRRHQNTEAFF.

The chain employs TRBV27 and TRBJ2-1; 10 nucleotides line up with TRBD1. Germline V gene data show CDR1 as MNHEY and CDR2 as SMNVEV (reference sequence). This CDR3 comprises 14 residues. V shed 5 bases, J shed 5 bases, and the junction held 3 bases outside the gene matches. CDR3 nucleotides: TGTGCCAGCAGTCCGGGACAGGGGCACAATGAGCAGTTCTTC. Amino acids: CASSPGQGHNEQFF.

The V call is TRBV5-6, the J call TRBJ2-7; D possibly corresponds to TRBD2 (6 bases). This CDR3 is 15 amino acids long. Trimming removed 3 bases at V and 3 bases at J, with 16 bases between. Germline CDR1 SGHDT, CDR2 YYEEEE. As DNA, the CDR3 is TGTGCCAGCAGCTATAGGCCAGCGGGCGACTACGAGCAGTACTTC. The encoded protein is CASSYRPAGDYEQYF.

J is TRBJ2-1 and V is TRBV14; 14 bases are shared with TRBD2. Germline V CDR1 and CDR2: SGHDN, FVKESK. The CDR3 totals 15 residues. V was clipped by 3 bases and J by 15 bases; unmatched bases: 10. CDR3 DNA sequence: TGTGCCAGCAGCCAGAAATTGGGACTAGCGGGAGTCTGGTTCTTC. Amino acids: CASSQKLGLAGVWFF.

About this clone: This sample includes further DNA sequences coding for the same CDR3. V gene TRBV5-1 combines with J gene TRBJ1-1, with D perhaps TRBD1 (5 bases). V lost 0 bases, J lost 8 bases, and 11 bases lay in between. Germline lookup yields CDR1 SGHRS and CDR2 YFSETQ. CDR3 size: 13 residues. The chain's CDR3 is CASSLGAGTEAFF. The CDR3, as DNA: TGCGCCAGCAGCTTGGGGGCAGGGACGGAAGCTTTCTTT.

This clone has just one count. The rearrangement links TRBV5-1 to TRBJ2-2; no clear D gene. V was pared by 2 bases and J by 2 bases, with 10 bases between. The CDR3 runs 15 residues. Germline lookup yields CDR1 SGHRS and CDR2 YFSETQ. CDR3: CASSFGSPNTGELFF. In DNA form, the CDR3 reads TGCGCCAGCAGCTTTGGCAGCCCAAACACCGGGGAGCTGTTTTTT.

This rearrangement joins TRBV18 to TRBJ1-4; 12 bases line up with TRBD1. The CDR3 consists of 16 residues. Unmatched junction bases numbered 4, after V lost 1 base and J lost 7 bases. CDR1 is KGHSH, CDR2 LQKENI, per germline. The CDR3 here is CASSPQGQGAGEKLFF. The CDR3 DNA reads as TGTGCCAGCTCACCACAGGGACAGGGGGCTGGTGAAAAACTGTTTTTT.

This sequence joins TRBV5-1 and TRBJ2-3; 9 bases agree with TRBD2. Trimming took 4 bases from V and 0 from J; bases not matched to a gene: 6. This CDR3 is 16 amino acids long. Germline V gene data show CDR1 as SGHRS and CDR2 as YFSETQ. This CDR3 reads CASSVTSGTSTDTQYF. The CDR3 DNA is TGCGCCAGCAGCGTGACTAGCGGTACTAGCACAGATACGCAGTATTTT.

The genes are TRBV7-9 and TRBJ2-7; TRBD1 might be the D (5 bases). Between the trimmed V and J ends, which lost 5 bases and 5 bases, there was a span of 19 bases. The CDR3 runs 15 residues. Germline loops: CDR1 SEHNR, CDR2 FQNEAQ (reference sequence). The CDR3 region is CASSPGWGGANEQYF. CDR3 nucleotide sequence: TGTGCCAGCAGCCCCGGATGGGGTGGGGCTAACGAGCAGTACTTC.

The gene calls are TRBV10-3 and TRBJ2-1, with D uncertain. CDR3 length: 12 amino acids. CDR1 ENHRY and CDR2 SYGVKD come from the germline V gene. V gave up 8 bases and J gave up 9 bases, with 14 bases separating them. This CDR3 reads CAIGRLGSEQFF. For the CDR3, the DNA is TGTGCCATCGGAAGACTTGGGTCTGAGCAGTTCTTC.

The chain recombines TRBV4-1 with TRBJ2-4; D remains unclear. CDR3 length: 15 residues. Germline V gene data show CDR1 as MGHRA and CDR2 as YSYEKL. Trimming took 0 bases from V and 4 from J, leaving 10 bases between them. The CDR3 DNA is TGCGCCAGCAGCCAAGAGGGCAGCACGAAAAACATTCAGTACTTC. The encoded protein is CASSQEGSTKNIQYF.